This passage covers 3 T cell receptor beta chains from one sample sequenced in a study of cytomegalovirus exposure and HLA in healthy donors. Profiled with immunoSEQ multiplex PCR; TCRdb holds only in-frame clones, not every one. In the table there are around 93,000 clones, about 85% of which are singletons. The sample consisted of PBMCs. These receptors came from a man between 18 and 29 years old in good health and CMV-seropositive.

The chain uses TRBV19 and TRBJ2-1; the match to TRBD1 covers 11 bases. The CDR3 spans 18 residues. Germline V lookup: CDR1 LNHDA, CDR2 SQIVND (reference sequence). J lost 3 bases, V lost 0 bases, and 7 bases had no gene match. The CDR3 sequence is CASSIDLIGTGGYNEQFF. As DNA, the CDR3 is TGTGCCAGTAGTATAGATCTAATCGGGACAGGGGGCTACAATGAGCAGTTCTTC.

The gene calls are TRBV10-3 and TRBJ2-1; 11 bases fit TRBD2. Germline values: CDR1 ENHRY, CDR2 SYGVKD. The junction had 16 bases not matched to a gene; V was cut back by 6 bases and J by 0 bases. The CDR3 has 20 residues. The CDR3 nucleotides are TGTGCCATCAGCGACGGGACCGGGACTAGCGGCCGAAGCTCCTACAATGAGCAGTTCTTC. Protein: CAISDGTGTSGRSSYNEQFF.

The V and J genes are TRBV5-1 and TRBJ2-1; 13 nucleotides agree with TRBD2. After removal of 2 bases from V and 6 bases from J, the junction contained 2 bases not matched to a gene. CDR1 SGHRS and CDR2 YFSETQ come from the germline V gene. There are 15 residues in the CDR3. CDR3 DNA: TGCGCCAGCAGCTTATGGACTAGCGGGAGCAATGAGCAGTTCTTC. Translating it yields CASSLWTSGSNEQFF.